Following are 2 T cell receptor beta chains from one sample sequenced in a study of T cell changes during pregnancy in multiple sclerosis. The data were produced by immunoSEQ multiplex PCR, yet TCRdb's version contains in-frame clones alone and is incomplete. The data hold under 55,000 clones, with 80% to 95% observed a single time. Material: CD4+ T cells from peripheral blood mononuclear cells, obtained after pregnancy. The receptors here all came from a female donor in good health, enrolled as a control in a pregnancy study.

The table lists this clone with a few counts. The CDR3 DNA reads TGTGCCAGCAGCTTGCTCAGGGGTCACTATGGCTACACCTTC. Translated, it gives CASSLLRGHYGYTF. This rearrangement joins TRBV5-6 to TRBJ1-2, with D perhaps TRBD1 (6 bases). The CDR3 has 14 amino acids. Trimming took 1 base from V and 3 from J, leaving 10 bases between them. Germline V gene lookup returns CDR1 SGHDT and CDR2 YYEEEE.

The gene calls are TRBV2 and TRBJ2-7, with D possibly being TRBD2 (6 bases). The germline gives CDR1 SNHLY, CDR2 FYNNEI. Between the trimmed V and J ends, which lost 6 bases and 2 bases, there was a span of 8 bases. This CDR3 region has 12 residues. The CDR3 DNA reads TGTGCCAGCAGAGGGAGGCCCTACGAGCAGTACTTC. It yields the protein CASRGRPYEQYF.